This TCR beta chain was recovered during a study of identical twins. This CDR3 has 13 amino acids. CDR1 is MNHEY and CDR2 is SMNVEV in the germline V gene (reference sequence). V lost 4 bases and J lost 5, with 11 bases in between. MiXCR, applied by TCRdb to the 5' RACE reads, yields one record per CDR3 protein. Among hundreds of thousands of distinct CDR3 sequences listed, about 20% were seen once. The sample holds a few counts of this clonotype. Its antigen is undetermined. Study-level points and caveats: Interpretation of the results relied on cross-sectional statistical analysis and not on following the same donors.

The same data also went into a second study, on T cells expressing NK-cell markers. From that second work: The CD3+CD56-NKG2C+ fraction was also led by these clonotypes in a few donors.

Sequencing was done on a sample of PBMCs. The V call is TRBV27, the J call TRBJ2-5; D is unclear. The receptor comes from a woman aged 18 to 35 in good health. The CDR3 here is CASSYGTSETQYF. CDR3 nucleotides: TGTGCCAGCAGTTATGGTACGAGTGAGACCCAGTACTTC.